The 8 T cell receptor beta chains reported below all come from one sample, sequenced in a study of sequential checkpoint blockade in melanoma (dated by TCRdb to the late 2010s). Interpreted using the paper, the treatment or condition label stands for: randomized to nivolumab then ipilimumab (arm A) or the reverse (arm B). Libraries were built with the immunoSEQ multiplex PCR assay. Here the immuneACCESS table is served through TCRdb, limited to in-frame sequences with V and J called. Missing clones are a known gap in these copies; in checked studies unresolved V genes cover under half, and the rest lacks a known reason. Present in this sample are roughly 7,000 clones, about 28% of which were seen just once. Approximately 23% of the sample is held by the ten biggest clonotypes. The input for sequencing was tumor tissue (inferred from file names), taken from a patient given nivolumab and ipilimumab in sequence. All receptors come from a human donor with melanoma.

The chain has TRBV11-3 and TRBJ2-7; a weak D match, TRBD2 (6 bases). This CDR3 has 14 amino acids. Germline lookup yields CDR1 SGHNT and CDR2 YENEEA. Trimming shortened V by 2 bases and J by 0 bases, and 8 bases separated the two germline ends. The CDR3 nucleotides read TGTGCCAGCAGCTTAACCGGGGGCTCCTACGAGCAGTACTTC. This codes for CASSLTGGSYEQYF.

V gene TRBV30 combines with J gene TRBJ2-6; D not certain. CDR3 length: 17 amino acids. The V end was cut by 1 base, the J end by 4 bases, with 17 bases between. Germline V CDR1 and CDR2: GTSNPN, SVGIG (reference sequence). The CDR3: CAWSEGNMAWGANVLTF. CDR3 in DNA: TGTGCCTGGAGTGAAGGGAACATGGCATGGGGGGCCAACGTCCTGACTTTC.

In this sample, this clone turned up a few times. The rearrangement uses TRBV11-3 and TRBJ1-1; 9 bases line up with TRBD1. After removal of 5 bases from V and 5 bases from J, the junction contained 9 bases not matched to a gene. Germline CDR1 SGHNT, CDR2 YENEEA. CDR3 length equals 15 residues. The CDR3 bases are TGTGCCAGCAGCGGGGGGGACAGGGTAAAGACTGAAGCTTTCTTT. It is translated as CASSGGDRVKTEAFF.

The genes are TRBV6-8 and TRBJ2-2, with a weak D call TRBD2 (5 bases). In germline, CDR1 is MNHGY, CDR2 SAAAGT. The CDR3 length is 17 residues. Between the trimmed V and J ends, which lost 5 bases and 1 base, there was a span of 17 bases. DNA of the CDR3: TGTGCCAGCAGTCCAACTACGATGCGGGTGAACACCGGGGAGCTGTTTTTT. The encoded protein is CASSPTTMRVNTGELFF.

The rearrangement joins TRBV18 to TRBJ2-3, with 8 bases matching TRBD1. J gave up 0 bases and V 5 bases, and 4 bases lay outside the gene matches. Germline V gives CDR1 KGHSH, CDR2 LQKENI. The CDR3 loop spans 15 amino acids. The CDR3 loop reads CASSRDRISTDTQYF. The CDR3 DNA follows: TGTGCCAGCTCAAGGGACAGGATTAGCACAGATACGCAGTATTTT.

This clone was found a few times. The chain joins TRBV10-3 to TRBJ1-2; D not certain. CDR1 and CDR2 (germline): ENHRY, SYGVKD. The ends were cut back, 1 base at V and 0 bases at J, with 3 bases in the middle. The CDR3 covers 13 residues. The CDR3 sequence is CAISEWANYGYTF. In DNA, the CDR3 is TGTGCCATCAGTGAGTGGGCTAACTATGGCTACACCTTC.

The chain has TRBV30 and TRBJ1-1, with D uncertain. The V gene's germline CDR1 is GTSNPN and CDR2 SVGIG (reference sequence). This CDR3 spans 11 amino acids. Trimming took off 0 bases at V and 8 bases at J, with 7 bases between the two ends. The CDR3 DNA follows: TGTGCCTGGAGTGTGGGAGGGGAAGCTTTCTTT. Translating gives CAWSVGGEAFF.

This chain uses TRBV5-1 with TRBJ1-2, with 11 bases that match TRBD1. J lost 2 bases, V lost 4 bases, and 7 bases had no gene match. CDR3 length equals 16 residues. Germline-derived CDR1 and CDR2 are SGHRS and YFSETQ. The CDR3 region is CASSTGQGAFNYGYTF. The CDR3 DNA reads TGCGCCAGCAGCACTGGACAGGGGGCATTCAACTATGGCTACACCTTC.